This T cell receptor beta chain was captured by sequencing in a study of T cell responses to AZD1222 COVID-19 vaccine. This clone was seen a few times. This CDR3 is built from 15 residues. The V end lost 0 bases, the J end lost 2 bases, and 10 bases lay between the germline ends. Germline-derived CDR1 and CDR2 are MNHEY and SMNVEV (reference sequence). Some clones are missing from TCRdb's copy, which holds only in-frame ones; the method was immunoSEQ multiplex PCR. The sample yields about 150,000 clones, over 85% seen once. This sample comprised peripheral blood, obtained on day 0 of AZD1222 vaccination. The chain combines TRBV27 with TRBJ1-2; no definite D call. This sequence originates from an adult in good health. CDR3 bases: TGTGCCAGCAGTTTATCGGGGAAGGGCAACTATGGCTACACCTTC. Translation: CASSLSGKGNYGYTF.